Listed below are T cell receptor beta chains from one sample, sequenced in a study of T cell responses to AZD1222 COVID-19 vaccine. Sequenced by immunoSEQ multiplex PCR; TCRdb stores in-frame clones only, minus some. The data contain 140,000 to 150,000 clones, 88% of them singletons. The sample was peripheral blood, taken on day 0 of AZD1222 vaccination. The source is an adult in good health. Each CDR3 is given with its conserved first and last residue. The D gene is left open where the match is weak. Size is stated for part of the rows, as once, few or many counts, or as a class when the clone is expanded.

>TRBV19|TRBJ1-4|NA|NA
TGTGCCAGTAGTTTCTTACCTGGCCGAGGAGGAGAAAAACTGTTTTTT
CASSFLPGRGGEKLFF
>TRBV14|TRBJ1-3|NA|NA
TGTGCCAGCAGCCGCCAGGGACTGAGCTCTGGAAACACCATATATTTT
CASSRQGLSSGNTIYF
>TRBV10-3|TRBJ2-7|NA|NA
TGTGCCATCAGTGAGGAAGGGCCCAGCTCCTACGAGCAGTACTTC
CAISEEGPSSYEQYF
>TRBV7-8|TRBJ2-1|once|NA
TGTGCCAGCAGCTTAGCCCGAAGCAGGGTCGGCGAGCAGTTCTTC
CASSLARSRVGEQFF
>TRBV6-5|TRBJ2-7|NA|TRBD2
TGTGCCAGCAGTTCCTCGACTAGCGGGGGAGAGCAGTACTTC
CASSSSTSGGEQYF
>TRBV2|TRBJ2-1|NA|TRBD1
TGTGCCAGCAGTCGGGACAGGAGTTCCGATGAGCAGTTCTTC
CASSRDRSSDEQFF
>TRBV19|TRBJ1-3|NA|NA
TGTGCCAGTAGACAGCTCTCTGGAAACACCATATATTTT
CASRQLSGNTIYF
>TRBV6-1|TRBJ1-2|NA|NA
TGTGCCAGCAGTGATAGCCCCAGGGGTCCCGGGGGCTACACCTTC
CASSDSPRGPGGYTF
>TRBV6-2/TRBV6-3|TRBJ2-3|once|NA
TGTGCCAGCAGTTTTCCGGGACAAACGCAGTATTTT
CASSFPGQTQYF
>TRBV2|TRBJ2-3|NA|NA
TGTGCCAGCAGAGCCACCGTAGAGGATACGCAGTATTTT
CASRATVEDTQYF
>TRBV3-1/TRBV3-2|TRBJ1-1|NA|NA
TGTGCCAGCACCCGACAGGCCTGGACCACTGAAGCTTTCTTT
CASTRQAWTTEAFF
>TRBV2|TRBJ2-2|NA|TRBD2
TGTGCCAGCGAGGCTAGCGGAGCCACCGGGGAGCTGTTTTTT
CASEASGATGELFF
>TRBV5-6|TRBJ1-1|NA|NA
TGTGCCAGCAGCTTGAATAGACAGGCGGGGGGTGAAGCTTTCTTT
CASSLNRQAGGEAFF
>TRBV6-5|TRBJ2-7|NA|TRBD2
TGTGCCAGCAGTTACTCACGTGCGGGGGATTACTACGAGCAGTACTTC
CASSYSRAGDYYEQYF
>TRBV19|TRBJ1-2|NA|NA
TGTGCCAGTAGTCCCCCAGCCGGGAACTATGGCTACACCTTC
CASSPPAGNYGYTF
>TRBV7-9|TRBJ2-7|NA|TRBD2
TGTGCCAGCAGCTTGGGGGGATGGGTGAATAGCGGGGCCTCCTACGAGCAGTACTTC
CASSLGGWVNSGASYEQYF
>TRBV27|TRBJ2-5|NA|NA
TGTGCCAGCAGCCGACTAGGGAAACAAGAGACCCAGTACTTC
CASSRLGKQETQYF
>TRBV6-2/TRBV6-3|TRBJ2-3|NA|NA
TGTGCCAGCAGTCCCCCGCCCCACACAGATACGCAGTATTTT
CASSPPPHTDTQYF
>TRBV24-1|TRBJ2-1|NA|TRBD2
TGTGCCACCGCGGGGGACCCATACAATGAGCAGTTCTTC
CATAGDPYNEQFF
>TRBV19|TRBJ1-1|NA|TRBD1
TGTGCCACCGGGACAGGGGTGAAGACTGAAGCTTTCTTT
CATGTGVKTEAFF
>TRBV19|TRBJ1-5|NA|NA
TGTGCCAGTAGCCATAGGGGAACCCCCAATCAGCCCCAGCATTTT
CASSHRGTPNQPQHF
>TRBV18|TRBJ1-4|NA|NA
TGTGCCAGCTCACCAGTAGCCACCGGTAATGAAAAACTGTTTTTT
CASSPVATGNEKLFF
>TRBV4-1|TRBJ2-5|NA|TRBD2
TGCGCCAGCAGCCAAGAATTGGCTAGCGGGGTCAAAGAGACCCAGTACTTC
CASSQELASGVKETQYF
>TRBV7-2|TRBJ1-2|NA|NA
TGTGCCAGCAGCTCCTCGGGGCAGGGGCGAGTCTATGGCTACACCTTC
CASSSSGQGRVYGYTF
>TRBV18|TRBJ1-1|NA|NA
TGTGCCAGCTCACCACACCTCCTTCGGGATTCTTCGGGTGAAGCTTTCTTT
CASSPHLLRDSSGEAFF
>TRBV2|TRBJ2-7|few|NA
TGTGCCAGCAGACTAGATTACCCGGGCGAGCAGTACTTC
CASRLDYPGEQYF
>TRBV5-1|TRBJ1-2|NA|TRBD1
TGCGCCAGCAGCGTCCCGGGACAGGGGGCTCATGGCTACACCTTC
CASSVPGQGAHGYTF
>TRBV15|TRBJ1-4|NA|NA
TGTGCCACCAGCAGACCCGGGACATTAAGAACTAATGAAAAACTGTTTTTT
CATSRPGTLRTNEKLFF
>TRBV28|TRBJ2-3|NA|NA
TGTGCCAGCAGGGAATCTGGTAGCAGAGATACGCAGTATTTT
CASRESGSRDTQYF
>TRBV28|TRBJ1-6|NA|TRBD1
TGTGCCAGCAGGCCTACAGGGGCGGGGAATTCACCCCTCCACTTT
CASRPTGAGNSPLHF
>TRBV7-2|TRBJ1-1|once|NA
TGTGCCAGCGGGCGGGGGGGCATGAACACTGAAGCTTTCTTT
CASGRGGMNTEAFF
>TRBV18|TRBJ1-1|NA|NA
TGTGCCAGCTCACCGAGGAACCGCCGGGAGGGGGGGGCACGGGGGACTGAAGCTTTCTTT
CASSPRNRREGGARGTEAFF
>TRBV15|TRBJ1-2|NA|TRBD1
TGTGCCACCAGCAGAGACCTATCCGGGACAGGGGACTATGGCTACACCTTC
CATSRDLSGTGDYGYTF
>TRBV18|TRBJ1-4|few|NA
TGTGCCAGCTCACAGCCGGGAAGTGAAAAACTGTTTTTT
CASSQPGSEKLFF
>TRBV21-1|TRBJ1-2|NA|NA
TGTGCCAGCAGCTCCGGGACAGGCCAGGGGGACTATGGCTACACCTTC
CASSSGTGQGDYGYTF
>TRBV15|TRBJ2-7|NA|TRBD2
TGTGCCACCAGCAGAGATTTGAGCGGGGATAGGTACGAGCAGTACTTC
CATSRDLSGDRYEQYF
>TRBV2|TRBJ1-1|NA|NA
TGTGCCATTGGGGGAGGGAGGGAGGCTTTCTTT
CAIGGGREAFF
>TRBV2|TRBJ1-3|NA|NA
TGTGCCAGCAGCCTTTGGGACACCATATATTTT
CASSLWDTIYF
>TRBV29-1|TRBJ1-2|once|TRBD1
TGCAGCGTCAGACAGGGAGGGGACTATGGCTACACCTTC
CSVRQGGDYGYTF
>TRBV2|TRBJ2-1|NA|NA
TGTGCCAGCAATGTGGGGGGGCCCTGGGATGAGCAGTTCTTC
CASNVGGPWDEQFF
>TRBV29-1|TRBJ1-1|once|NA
TGCAGCGTTGAAGATCGCGGAAGGGGGAGGGAAGCTTTCTTT
CSVEDRGRGREAFF
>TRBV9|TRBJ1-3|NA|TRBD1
TGTGCCAGCAGCTACGGGACAGGGGTCTCTGGAAACACCATATATTTT
CASSYGTGVSGNTIYF
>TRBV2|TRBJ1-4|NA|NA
TGTGCCAGCAGTGAGGAGGTCACTAATGAAAAACTGTTTTTT
CASSEEVTNEKLFF
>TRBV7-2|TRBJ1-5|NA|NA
TGTGCCAGCAGCTTAGCACGGGGGAATCAGCCCCAGCATTTT
CASSLARGNQPQHF
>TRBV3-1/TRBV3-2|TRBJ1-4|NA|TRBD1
TGTGCCAGCAGCCAATCACAGGGGCCTAATGAAAAACTGTTTTTT
CASSQSQGPNEKLFF
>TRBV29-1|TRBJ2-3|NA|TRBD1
TGCAGCGTTGTTCCGGACAGGCCGTCTGGTACGCAGTATTTT
CSVVPDRPSGTQYF
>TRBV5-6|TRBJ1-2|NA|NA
TGTGCCAGCAGCCCTGGTAACTATGGCTACACCTTC
CASSPGNYGYTF
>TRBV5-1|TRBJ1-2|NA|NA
TGCGCCAGCACCACACAGGGCGGCTATGGCTACACCTTC
CASTTQGGYGYTF
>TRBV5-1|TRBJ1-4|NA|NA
TGCGCCAGCAGCTTGCTGGGGGCGTATGGAGAAAAACTGTTTTTT
CASSLLGAYGEKLFF
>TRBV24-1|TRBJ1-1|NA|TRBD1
TGTGCCACCAGTGATCGGACGGGACAGGCCAAGCTTTTCTTT
CATSDRTGQAKLFF
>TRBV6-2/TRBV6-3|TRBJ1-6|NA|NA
TGTGCCAGCAGTTTGCAGGGGCTTTGGAATTCACCCCTCCACTTT
CASSLQGLWNSPLHF
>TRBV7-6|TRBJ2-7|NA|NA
TGTGCCAGCAGCCAGGACTTTCCCGCCTACGAGCAGTACTTC
CASSQDFPAYEQYF
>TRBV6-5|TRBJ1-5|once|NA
TGTGCCAGCCGGGAAAGTTTGAATAGCAATCAGCCCCAGCATTTT
CASRESLNSNQPQHF
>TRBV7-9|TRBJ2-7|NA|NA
TGTGCCAGCAGCTTTGGCGCCTACGAGCAGTACTTC
CASSFGAYEQYF
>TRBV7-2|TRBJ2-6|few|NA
TGTGCCAGCAGCTTAGGTTCTGGGGCCAACGTCCTGACTTTC
CASSLGSGANVLTF